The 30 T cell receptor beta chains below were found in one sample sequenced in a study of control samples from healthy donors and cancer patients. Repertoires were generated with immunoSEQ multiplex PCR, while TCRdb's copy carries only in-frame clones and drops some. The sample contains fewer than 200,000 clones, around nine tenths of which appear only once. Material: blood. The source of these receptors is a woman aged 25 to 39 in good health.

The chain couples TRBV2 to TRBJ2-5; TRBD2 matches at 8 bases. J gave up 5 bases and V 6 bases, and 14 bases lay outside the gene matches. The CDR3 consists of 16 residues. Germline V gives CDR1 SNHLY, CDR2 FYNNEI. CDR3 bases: TGTGCCAGCAGCGCAGACGGGGGGGCCTTTAGCGAGACCCAGTACTTC. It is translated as CASSADGGAFSETQYF. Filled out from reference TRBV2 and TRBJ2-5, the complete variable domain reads EPEVTQTPSHQVTQMGQEVILRCVPISNHLYFYWYRQILGQKVEFLVSFYNNEISEKSEIFDDQFSVERPDGSNFTLKIRSTKLEDSAMYFCASSADGGAFSETQYFGPGTRLLVL.

CDR3: CASSYVGQGNEQFF. DNA of the CDR3: TGTGCCAGCAGTTACGTGGGACAGGGAAATGAGCAGTTCTTC. This chain links TRBV6-5 with TRBJ2-1; TRBD1 agrees at 9 bases. This CDR3 contains 14 residues. Germline V lookup: CDR1 MNHEY, CDR2 SVGAGI. The V gene end was trimmed by 2 bases and the J gene end by 7 bases; junction bases not matched to a gene: 3.

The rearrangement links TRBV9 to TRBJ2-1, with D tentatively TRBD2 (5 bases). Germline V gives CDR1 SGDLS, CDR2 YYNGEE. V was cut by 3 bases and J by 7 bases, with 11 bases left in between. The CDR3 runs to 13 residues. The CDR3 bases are TGTGCCAGCAGCGGAGGAGGTCAGAATGAGCAGTTCTTC. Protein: CASSGGGQNEQFF.

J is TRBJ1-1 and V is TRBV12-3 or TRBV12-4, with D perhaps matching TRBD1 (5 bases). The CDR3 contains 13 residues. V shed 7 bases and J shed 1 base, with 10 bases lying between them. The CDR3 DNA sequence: TGTGCCAGCACTAAACAGGAGAACACTGAAGCTTTCTTT. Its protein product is CASTKQENTEAFF.

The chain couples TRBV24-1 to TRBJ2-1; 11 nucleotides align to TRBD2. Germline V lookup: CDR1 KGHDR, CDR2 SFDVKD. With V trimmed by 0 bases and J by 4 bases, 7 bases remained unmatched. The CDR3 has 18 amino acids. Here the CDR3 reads CATSDLRLAGGHYNEQFF. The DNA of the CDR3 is TGTGCCACCAGTGATTTGCGGCTAGCGGGGGGCCATTACAATGAGCAGTTCTTC.

CDR3 nucleotides: TGTGCTAGTGGTTCCTCCAGGGCGCTGAACACTGAAGCTTTCTTT. This gives the protein CASGSSRALNTEAFF. The chain couples TRBV12-5 to TRBJ1-1; possible D gene TRBD1, 5 bases. Germline loops: CDR1 LGHNT, CDR2 FRNRAP. V lost 4 bases, J lost 0 bases, and 12 bases lay in between. The CDR3 has 15 amino acids.

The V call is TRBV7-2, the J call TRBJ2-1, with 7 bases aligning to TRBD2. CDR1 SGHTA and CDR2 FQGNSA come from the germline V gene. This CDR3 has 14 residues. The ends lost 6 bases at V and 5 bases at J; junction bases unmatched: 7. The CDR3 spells CASSPSGRHNEQFF. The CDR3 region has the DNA TGTGCCAGCAGTCCTAGCGGCCGACACAATGAGCAGTTCTTC.

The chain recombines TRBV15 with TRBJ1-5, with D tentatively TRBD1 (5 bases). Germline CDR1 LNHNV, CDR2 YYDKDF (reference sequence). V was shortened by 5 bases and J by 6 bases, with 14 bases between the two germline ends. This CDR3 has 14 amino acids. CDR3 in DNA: TGTGCCACCAGCGGATCCTTCGGGGGTCAGCCCCAGCATTTT. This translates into CATSGSFGGQPQHF.

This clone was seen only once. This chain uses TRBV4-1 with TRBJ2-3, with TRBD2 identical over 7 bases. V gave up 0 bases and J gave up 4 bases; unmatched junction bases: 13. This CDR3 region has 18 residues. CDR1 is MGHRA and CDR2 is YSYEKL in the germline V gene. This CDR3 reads CASSQEVGSSGTSDTQYF. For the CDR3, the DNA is TGCGCCAGCAGCCAAGAGGTCGGGAGCAGCGGGACTTCAGATACGCAGTATTTT.

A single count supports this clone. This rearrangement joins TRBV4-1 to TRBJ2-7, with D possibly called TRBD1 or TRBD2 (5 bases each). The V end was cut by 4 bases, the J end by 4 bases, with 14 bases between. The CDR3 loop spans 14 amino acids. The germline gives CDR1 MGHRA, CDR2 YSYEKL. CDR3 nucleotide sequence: TGCGCCAGCAGCCCCGGACTGGGACCTTACGAGCAGTACGTC. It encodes CASSPGLGPYEQYV.

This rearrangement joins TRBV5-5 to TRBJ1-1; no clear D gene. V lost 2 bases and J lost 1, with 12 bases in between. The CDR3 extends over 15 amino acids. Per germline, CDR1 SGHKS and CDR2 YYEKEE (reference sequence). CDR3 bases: TGTGCCAGCAGCTTCGGTCCGGGGTCGAACACTGAAGCTTTCTTT. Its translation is CASSFGPGSNTEAFF.

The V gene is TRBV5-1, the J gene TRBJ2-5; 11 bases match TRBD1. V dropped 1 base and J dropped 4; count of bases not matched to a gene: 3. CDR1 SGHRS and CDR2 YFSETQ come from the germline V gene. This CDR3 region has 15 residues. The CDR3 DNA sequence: TGCGCCAGCAGCTTGACCGGGACAGGGGGAGAGACCCAGTACTTC. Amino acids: CASSLTGTGGETQYF. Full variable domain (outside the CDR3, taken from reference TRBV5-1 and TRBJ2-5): KAGVTQTPRYLIKTRGQQVTLSCSPISGHRSVSWYQQTPGQGLQFLFEYFSETQRNKGNFPGRFSGRQFSNSRSEMNVSTLELGDSALYLCASSLTGTGGETQYFGPGTRLLVL.

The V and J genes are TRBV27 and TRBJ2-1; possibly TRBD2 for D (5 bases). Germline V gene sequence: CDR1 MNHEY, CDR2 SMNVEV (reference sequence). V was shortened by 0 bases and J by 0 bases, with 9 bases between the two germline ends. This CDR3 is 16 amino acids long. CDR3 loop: CASSLSIASSYNEQFF. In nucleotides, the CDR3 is TGTGCCAGCAGTTTATCGATAGCGAGCTCCTACAATGAGCAGTTCTTC.

The CDR3 is CASSFAGRTDTQYF. Written as DNA, the CDR3 is TGTGCCAGCAGCTTTGCGGGAAGGACAGATACGCAGTATTTT. This chain uses TRBV5-4 with TRBJ2-3; D perhaps matches TRBD2 (6 bases). This CDR3 contains 14 residues. Per the germline V gene, CDR1 is SGHNT and CDR2 is YYREEE (reference sequence). Trimming left V 2 bases short and J 3 bases short, with 10 bases between.

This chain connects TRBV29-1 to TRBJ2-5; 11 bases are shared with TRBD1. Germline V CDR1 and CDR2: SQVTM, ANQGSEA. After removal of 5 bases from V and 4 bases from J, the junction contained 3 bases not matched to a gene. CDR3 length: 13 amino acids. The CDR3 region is CSVPGQGGETQYF. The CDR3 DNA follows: TGCAGCGTTCCGGGACAGGGGGGAGAGACCCAGTACTTC.

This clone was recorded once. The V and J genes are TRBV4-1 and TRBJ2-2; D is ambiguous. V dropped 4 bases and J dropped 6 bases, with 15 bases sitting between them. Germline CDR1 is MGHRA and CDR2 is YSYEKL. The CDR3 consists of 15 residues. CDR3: CASSPDRGSAGELFF. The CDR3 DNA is TGCGCCAGCAGCCCCGATCGTGGGTCAGCCGGGGAGCTGTTTTTT.

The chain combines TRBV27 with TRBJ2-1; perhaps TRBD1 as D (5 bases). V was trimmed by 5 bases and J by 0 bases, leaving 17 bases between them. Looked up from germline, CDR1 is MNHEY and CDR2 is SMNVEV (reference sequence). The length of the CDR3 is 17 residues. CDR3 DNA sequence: TGTGCCAGCAGTCTACGAAGGGGCCAAAGCTCCTACAATGAGCAGTTCTTC. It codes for CASSLRRGQSSYNEQFF.

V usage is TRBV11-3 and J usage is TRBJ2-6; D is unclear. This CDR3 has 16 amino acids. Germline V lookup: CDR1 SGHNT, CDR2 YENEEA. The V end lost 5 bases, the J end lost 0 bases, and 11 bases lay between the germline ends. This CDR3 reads CASSPNYHSGANVLTF. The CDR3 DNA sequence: TGTGCCAGCAGCCCAAATTACCACTCTGGGGCCAACGTCCTGACTTTC.

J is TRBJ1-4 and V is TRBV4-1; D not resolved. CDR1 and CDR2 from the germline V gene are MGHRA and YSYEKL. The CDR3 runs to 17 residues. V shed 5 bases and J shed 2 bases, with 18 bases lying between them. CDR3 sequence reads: CASSSNPLGLTNEKLFF. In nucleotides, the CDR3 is TGCGCCAGCAGCTCCAATCCTCTAGGTCTGACTAATGAAAAACTGTTTTTT.

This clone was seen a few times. The CDR3 nucleotides read TGTGCCAGCAGTTATGTCGACAGGGGAGGATATGGCTACACCTTC. This codes for CASSYVDRGGYGYTF. The chain links TRBV6-5 to TRBJ1-2, with 8 bases fitting TRBD1. The CDR3 has 15 residues. V lost 3 bases to trimming and J lost 5 bases; unmatched junction nucleotides: 8. Germline V gives CDR1 MNHEY, CDR2 SVGAGI.

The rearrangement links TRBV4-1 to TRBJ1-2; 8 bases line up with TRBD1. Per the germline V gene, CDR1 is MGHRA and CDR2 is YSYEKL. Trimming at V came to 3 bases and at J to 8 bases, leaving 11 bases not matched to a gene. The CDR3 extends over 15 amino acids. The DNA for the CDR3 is TGCGCCAGCAGCCAGGGGGCGGACAGGGTAGCAGGCTACACCTTC. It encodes CASSQGADRVAGYTF.

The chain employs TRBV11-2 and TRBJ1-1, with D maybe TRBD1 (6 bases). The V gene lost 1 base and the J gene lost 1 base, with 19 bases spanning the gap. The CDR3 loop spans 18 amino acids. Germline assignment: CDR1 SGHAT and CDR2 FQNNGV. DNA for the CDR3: TGTGCCAGCAGCTTAGTATCCCCTCGACAGGTCCGGAACACTGAAGCTTTCTTT. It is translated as CASSLVSPRQVRNTEAFF.

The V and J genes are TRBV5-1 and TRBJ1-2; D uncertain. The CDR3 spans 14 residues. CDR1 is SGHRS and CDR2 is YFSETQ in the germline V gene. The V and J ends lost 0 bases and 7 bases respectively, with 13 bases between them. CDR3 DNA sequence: TGCGCCAGCAGCTTGGCCCTGGAGATTGGTGGCTACACCTTC. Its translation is CASSLALEIGGYTF. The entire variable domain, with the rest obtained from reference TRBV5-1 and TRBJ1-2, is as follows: KAGVTQTPRYLIKTRGQQVTLSCSPISGHRSVSWYQQTPGQGLQFLFEYFSETQRNKGNFPGRFSGRQFSNSRSEMNVSTLELGDSALYLCASSLALEIGGYTFGSGTRLTVV.

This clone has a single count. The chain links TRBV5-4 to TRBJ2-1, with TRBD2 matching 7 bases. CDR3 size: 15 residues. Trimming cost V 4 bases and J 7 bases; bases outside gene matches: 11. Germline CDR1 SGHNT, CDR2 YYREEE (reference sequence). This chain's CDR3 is CASSRTGLAENEQFF. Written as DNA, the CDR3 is TGTGCCAGCAGCCGCACAGGCCTAGCGGAGAATGAGCAGTTCTTC.

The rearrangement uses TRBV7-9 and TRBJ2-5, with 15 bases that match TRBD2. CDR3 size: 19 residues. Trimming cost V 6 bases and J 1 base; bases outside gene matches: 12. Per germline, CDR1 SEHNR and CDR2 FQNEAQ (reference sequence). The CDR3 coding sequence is TGTGCCAGCAGGGGCGGAGCCGGGACTAGCGGGAGGTCCCAAGAGACCCAGTACTTC. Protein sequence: CASRGGAGTSGRSQETQYF. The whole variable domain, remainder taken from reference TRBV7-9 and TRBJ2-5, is DTGVSQNPRHKITKRGQNVTFRCDPISEHNRLYWYRQTLGQGPEFLTYFQNEAQLEKSRLLSDRFSAERPKGSFSTLEIQRTEQGDSAMYLCASRGGAGTSGRSQETQYFGPGTRLLVL.

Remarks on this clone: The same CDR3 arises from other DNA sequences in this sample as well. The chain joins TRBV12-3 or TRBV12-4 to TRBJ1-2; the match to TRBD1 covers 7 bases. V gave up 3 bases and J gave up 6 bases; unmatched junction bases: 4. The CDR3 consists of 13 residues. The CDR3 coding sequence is TGTGCCAGCAGTTTTAGACAGGGTCATGGCTACACCTTC. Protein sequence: CASSFRQGHGYTF.

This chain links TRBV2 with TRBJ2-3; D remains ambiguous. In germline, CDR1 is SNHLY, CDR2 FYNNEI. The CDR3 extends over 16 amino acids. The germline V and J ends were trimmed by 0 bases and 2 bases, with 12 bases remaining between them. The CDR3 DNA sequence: TGTGCCAGCAGTGAAGCTTTTCTCTCCTTCACAGATACGCAGTATTTT. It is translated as CASSEAFLSFTDTQYF.

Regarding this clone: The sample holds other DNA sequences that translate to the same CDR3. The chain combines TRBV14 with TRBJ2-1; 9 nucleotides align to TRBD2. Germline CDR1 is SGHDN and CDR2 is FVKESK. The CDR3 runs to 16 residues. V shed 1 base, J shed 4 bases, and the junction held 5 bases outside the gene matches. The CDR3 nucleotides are TGTGCCAGCAGCCAAGGGGGACTAGCCGATTACAATGAGCAGTTCTTC. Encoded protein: CASSQGGLADYNEQFF.

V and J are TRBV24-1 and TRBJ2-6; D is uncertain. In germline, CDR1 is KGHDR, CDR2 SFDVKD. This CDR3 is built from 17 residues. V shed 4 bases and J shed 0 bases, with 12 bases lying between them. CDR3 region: CATSDSDLSSGANVLTF. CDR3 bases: TGTGCCACCAGTGACTCGGACCTGAGCTCTGGGGCCAACGTCCTGACTTTC.

The CDR3 loop reads CASELTQGSLGNTIYF. CDR3 DNA sequence: TGCGCCAGCGAACTTACACAGGGGAGCCTTGGAAACACCATATATTTT. The rearrangement joins TRBV4-1 to TRBJ1-3, with 7 bases that match TRBD1. Germline V gene lookup returns CDR1 MGHRA and CDR2 YSYEKL. V was pared by 8 bases and J by 3 bases, with 13 bases of the junction left unmatched. CDR3 size: 16 residues.